This T cell receptor beta chain was documented in a study of T cells expressing NK-cell markers. Study at large: Obtained from sorted CD3+CD56+NKG2C+, CD3+CD56+NKG2C- and CD3+CD56-NKG2C+ T cells were the TCR beta repertoires.

The CDR3 has 13 residues. Germline values: CDR1 SGDLS, CDR2 YYNGEE. TCRdb re-called the 5' RACE reads and catalogs CDR3 proteins one per entry, DNA excluded. The sample includes 150,000 to 200,000 distinct CDR3 sequences. The source of this sequence is a man aged 18 to 70 in good health. The chain couples TRBV9 to TRBJ2-7; no DNA is available, so the TRBD1 call from TCRdb remains unchecked. The sequenced sample was blood T cells: a sorted CD56 or NKG2C T cell subset, CD4+ or CD8+ T cells, or bulk PBMC T cells (not recorded which). CDR3: CASSRGQAYEQYF.